This T cell receptor beta chain was recorded in a study of T cell responses to AZD1222 COVID-19 vaccine. Overall study results and limits: Per reports, nearly half of all spike-specific TCRs target regions that are unmutated in variants. Donors were mostly white British, more females; clonal diversity possibly underestimated.

Assay: immunoSEQ multiplex PCR; the TCRdb copy retains only in-frame clones and omits some. The profile shows 120,000 or so clones, around 88% of them singletons. The CDR3 loop spans 13 amino acids. The germline V gene encodes CDR1 SQVTM and CDR2 ANQGSEA. The germline V and J ends were trimmed by 3 bases and 8 bases, with 16 bases remaining between them. Comments on this clone: What it recognizes is unknown.

The TCR originated in an adult in good health. The rearrangement links TRBV29-1 to TRBJ1-1; D perhaps matches TRBD1 (5 bases). Sequencing was performed on peripheral blood, taken on day 0 of AZD1222 vaccination. The CDR3 bases are TGCAGCGTTGATGAAGGGTTCGAGGGGGAAGCTTTCTTT. Protein: CSVDEGFEGEAFF.